These T cell receptor beta chains were read from a single sample in a study of T cell repertoires in cytomegalovirus infection. What these receptors recognize is not known. TCRdb processed the reads anew with MiXCR; each CDR3 protein has one entry. The top ten clones hold approximately 14% of a sample with 650,000 to 900,000 distinct CDR3 sequences, almost 30% of them seen once. Sequencing was performed on cultured CD8+ T cells from PBMCs, taken from culture after CMV antigen stimulation. Receptors originate from a human donor in good health (CMV status not recorded). Some clones in this sample may be carry-over from other donors' samples. The CDR3 runs from the conserved cysteine through the conserved F or W. A D gene is named only where the DNA matches it firmly. Clone size appears in some rows only: once, few, many, or a class for an expanded clone.

clone size	V gene	J gene	D gene	CDR3 DNA	CDR3 protein
few	TRBV27	TRBJ2-2	TRBD1	TGTGCCAGTCGGTTCGGGACAGGGTACGACACCGGGGAGCTGTTTTTT	CASRFGTGYDTGELFF
few	TRBV6-1	TRBJ2-1	TRBD2	TGTGCCAGCGCAAAGGGGACTACCTCCTACAATGAGCAGTTCTTC	CASAKGTTSYNEQFF
many	TRBV12-3/TRBV12-4	TRBJ2-2	TRBD1	TGTGCCACCCGGACAGGGGGTACCACCGGGGAGCTGTTTTTT	CATRTGGTTGELFF
many	TRBV11-2	TRBJ2-5	NA	TGTGCCAGCAGCTTACTGGGGGGAGAGACCCAGTACTTC	CASSLLGGETQYF
once	TRBV6-2/TRBV6-3	TRBJ2-1	NA	TGTGCCAGCAGTTGCTCCGACGGTTCCAATGAGCAGTTCTTC	CASSCSDGSNEQFF
NA	TRBV18	TRBJ2-7	NA	TGTGCCAGCTCACCTCAGCCCTCCTACGAGCGGTACTTC	CASSPQPSYERYF
NA	TRBV20-1	TRBJ1-6	TRBD1	TGCAGCTCCACTCCCAGAGGGACAGGGGGCTGGGCACCCCTCCACTTT	CSSTPRGTGGWAPLHF
NA	TRBV19	TRBJ2-1	NA	TGTGCCACCAATGGGGGGTACAATGAGCAGTTCTTC	CATNGGYNEQFF
NA	TRBV4-2	TRBJ1-1	NA	TGTGCCAGCAGCTTTCCCTTAGAGGTGGCAGGGACCACTGGAGCTTTCTTT	CASSFPLEVAGTTGAFF
once	TRBV12-3/TRBV12-4	TRBJ2-3	TRBD2	TGTGCCAGCAGTTTAACCCCAGCGGGGGGCCTTAAAAGTGATTTT	CASSLTPAGGLKSDF
few	TRBV6-1	TRBJ2-7	TRBD2	TGTGCCAGCGGCCTGGCGGGGGGCTACGAGCAGTACTTC	CASGLAGGYEQYF
many	TRBV10-3	TRBJ1-4	TRBD1	TGTGCCATCAGTGAAATCAGGGGGAATAATGAAAAACTGTTTTTT	CAISEIRGNNEKLFF
many	TRBV7-9	TRBJ2-3	NA	TGTGCCAGCAGCTTAGTATCCGGGACCACAAGCACAGATACGCAGTATTTT	CASSLVSGTTSTDTQYF
many	TRBV7-6	TRBJ2-1	NA	TGTGCCAGCAGCCCGGTGCCGGGGGCGAACAATGAGCAGTTCTTC	CASSPVPGANNEQFF
few	TRBV27	TRBJ2-1	NA	TGTGCCAGCAGTTCGGACTGGATGGGGTCCAATGAGCAGTTCTTC	CASSSDWMGSNEQFF
NA	TRBV29-1	TRBJ2-5	NA	TGCAGCGTTGTCCAAGAGACCCAGTACTTC	CSVVQETQYF